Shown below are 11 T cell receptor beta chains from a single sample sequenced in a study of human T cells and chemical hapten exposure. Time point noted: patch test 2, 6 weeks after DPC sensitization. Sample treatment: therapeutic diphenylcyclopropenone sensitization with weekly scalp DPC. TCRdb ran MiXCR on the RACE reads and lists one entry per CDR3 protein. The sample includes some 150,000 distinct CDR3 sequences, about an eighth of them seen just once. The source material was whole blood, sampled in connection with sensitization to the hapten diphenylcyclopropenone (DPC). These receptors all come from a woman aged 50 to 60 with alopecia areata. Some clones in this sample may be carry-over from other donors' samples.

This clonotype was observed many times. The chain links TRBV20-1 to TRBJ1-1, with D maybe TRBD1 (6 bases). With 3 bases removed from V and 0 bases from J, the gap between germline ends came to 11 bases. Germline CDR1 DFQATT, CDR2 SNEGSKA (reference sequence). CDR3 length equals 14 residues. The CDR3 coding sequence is TGCAGTGCTAGGAGACAGGCCATGAACACTGAAGCTTTCTTT. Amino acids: CSARRQAMNTEAFF.

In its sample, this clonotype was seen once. The CDR3 here is CASSSRWTGAYEQYF. CDR3 bases: TGTGCCAGCAGTTCGAGGTGGACAGGGGCCTACGAGCAGTACTTC. The chain is built from TRBV6-1 and TRBJ2-7; 9 bases are a match to TRBD1. V shed 5 bases and J 2 bases; nucleotides not matched to a gene: 7. Germline V lookup: CDR1 MNHNS, CDR2 SASEGT. The CDR3 loop spans 15 amino acids.

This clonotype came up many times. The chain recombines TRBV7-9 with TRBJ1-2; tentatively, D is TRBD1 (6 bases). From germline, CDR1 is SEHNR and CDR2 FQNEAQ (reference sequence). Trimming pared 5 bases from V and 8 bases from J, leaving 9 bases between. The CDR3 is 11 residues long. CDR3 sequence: CASSPGVGYTF. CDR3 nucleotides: TGTGCCAGCAGCCCAGGGGTCGGCTACACCTTC.

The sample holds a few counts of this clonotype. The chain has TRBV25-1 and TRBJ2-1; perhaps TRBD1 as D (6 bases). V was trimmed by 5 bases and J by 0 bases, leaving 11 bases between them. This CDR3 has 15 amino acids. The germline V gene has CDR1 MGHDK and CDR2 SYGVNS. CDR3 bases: TGTGCCAGCAGTAGCGTAGGGGGCTCCTACAATGAGCAGTTCTTC. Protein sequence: CASSSVGGSYNEQFF.

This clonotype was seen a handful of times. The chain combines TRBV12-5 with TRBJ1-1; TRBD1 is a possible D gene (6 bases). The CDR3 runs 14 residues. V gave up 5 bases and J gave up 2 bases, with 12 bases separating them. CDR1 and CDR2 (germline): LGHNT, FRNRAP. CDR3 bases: TGTGCTAGTGGTGCGCCGGGACACAACACTGAAGCTTTCTTT. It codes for CASGAPGHNTEAFF.

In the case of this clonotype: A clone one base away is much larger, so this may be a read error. This CDR3 is CASSPNLTPYEQYF. The CDR3 nucleotides are TGTGCCAGCAGTCCGAATCTGACTCCATACGAGCAGTACTTC. J is TRBJ2-7 and V is TRBV28; no definite D call. This CDR3 is built from 14 residues. CDR1 MDHEN and CDR2 SYDVKM come from the germline V gene. The V end lost 5 bases, the J end lost 4 bases, and 15 bases lay between the germline ends.

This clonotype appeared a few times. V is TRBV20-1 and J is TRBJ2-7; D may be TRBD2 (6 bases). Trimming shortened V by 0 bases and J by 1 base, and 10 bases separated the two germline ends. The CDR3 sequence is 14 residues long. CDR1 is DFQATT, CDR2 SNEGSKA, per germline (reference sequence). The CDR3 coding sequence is TGCAGTGCTAGAGATCCGCGGGGATCCTACGAGCAGTACTTC. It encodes CSARDPRGSYEQYF.

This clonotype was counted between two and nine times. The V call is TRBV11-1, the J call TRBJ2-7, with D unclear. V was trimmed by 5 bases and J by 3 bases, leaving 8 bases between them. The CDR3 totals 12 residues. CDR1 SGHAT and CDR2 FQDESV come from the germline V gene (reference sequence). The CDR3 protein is CASSRDSYEQYF. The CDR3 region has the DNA TGTGCCAGCAGCAGAGATAGCTACGAGCAGTACTTC.

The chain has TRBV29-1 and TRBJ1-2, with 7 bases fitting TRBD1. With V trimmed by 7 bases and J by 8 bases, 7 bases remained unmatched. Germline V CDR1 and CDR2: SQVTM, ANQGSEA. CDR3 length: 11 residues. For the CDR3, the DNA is TGCAGCGGAGAACAGGGGAACGGCTACACCTTC. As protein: CSGEQGNGYTF.

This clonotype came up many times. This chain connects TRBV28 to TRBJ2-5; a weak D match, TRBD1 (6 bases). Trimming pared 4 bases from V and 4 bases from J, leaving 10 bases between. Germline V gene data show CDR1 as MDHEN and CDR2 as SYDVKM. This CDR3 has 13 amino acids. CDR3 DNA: TGTGCCAGCAGTTCCCAGGGGCTAGAGACCCAGTACTTC. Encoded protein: CASSSQGLETQYF. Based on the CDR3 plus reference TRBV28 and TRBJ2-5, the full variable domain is DVKVTQSSRYLVKRTGEKVFLECVQDMDHENMFWYRQDPGLGLRLIYFSYDVKMKEKGDIPEGYSVSREKKERFSLILESASTNQTSMYLCASSSQGLETQYFGPGTRLLVL.

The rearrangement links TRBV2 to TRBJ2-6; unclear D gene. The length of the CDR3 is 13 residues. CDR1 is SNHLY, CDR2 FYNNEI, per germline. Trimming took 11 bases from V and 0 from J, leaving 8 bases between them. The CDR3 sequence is CASSASGANVLTF. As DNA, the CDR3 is TGTGCCTCCTCGGCCTCTGGGGCCAACGTCCTGACTTTC.